A selection of T cell receptor beta chains follows, all from one sample in a study of cytomegalovirus exposure and HLA in healthy donors. Only in-frame clones appear in the TCRdb table, and some are missing; sequencing was by immunoSEQ multiplex PCR. This table holds some 200,000 clones, around 84% found once. Sequences were obtained from PBMCs. The receptors shown here come from a woman in her fifties or sixties in good health and CMV-seropositive. Both conserved end residues are part of each CDR3. Fields, in order: J gene, clone size, V gene, D gene, CDR3 DNA, CDR3 protein. The D gene is left open where the match is weak. The size entry is marked missing in some rows and otherwise reads once, few, many or a size class.

>TRBJ2-2|-|TRBV7-9|-
TGTTCCAGCAGCCGTCAGCGGGTGCCCACCGGGGAGCTGTTTTTT
CSSSRQRVPTGELFF
>TRBJ1-1|-|TRBV7-9|-
TGTGCCAGCAGCCTCCTCTTGACAGGATTCTATGAATTAAACTTT
CASSLLLTGFYELNF
>TRBJ2-3|-|TRBV5-4|-
TGTGCCAGCAGCTTGGTGGGCAGGGGATACGCAGATACGCAGTATTTT
CASSLVGRGYADTQYF
>TRBJ2-5|-|TRBV2|TRBD2
TGTGCCAGCAGTGAAGGTCGGGGGGGCCGGGAGACCCAGTACTTC
CASSEGRGGRETQYF
>TRBJ1-2|-|TRBV19|TRBD1
TGTGCCAGTAGTATAGATGGGACAGATCCTGGCTACACCTTC
CASSIDGTDPGYTF
>TRBJ2-3|-|TRBV5-1|TRBD2
TGCGCCAGCAGCTTGTTAGCGGGGGGCCGCACAGATACGCAGTATTTT
CASSLLAGGRTDTQYF
>TRBJ2-4|-|TRBV5-8|TRBD1
TGTGCCAGCAGCCTGGGACAGCCTACTATTCAGTACTTC
CASSLGQPTIQYF
>TRBJ1-5|-|TRBV19|TRBD1
TGTGCCAGTAGACTCGGGACAGATCAGCCCCAGCATTTT
CASRLGTDQPQHF
>TRBJ1-6|-|TRBV5-8|-
TGTGCCAGCAGCCCCGGCGGGAACTCCTATAATTCACCCCTCCACTTT
CASSPGGNSYNSPLHF
>TRBJ1-5|-|TRBV7-9|TRBD1
TGTGCCAGCAGCCTAGGGGACAGTGTCAATCAGCCCCAGCATTTT
CASSLGDSVNQPQHF
>TRBJ1-6|-|TRBV4-1|TRBD1
TGCGCCAGCAGCCAAGATGCACAGGGGGGCTATAATTCACCCCTCCACTTT
CASSQDAQGGYNSPLHF
>TRBJ2-3|-|TRBV6-1|TRBD2
TGTGCCAGCAGTGAGACTAGCGGGGGGGCATCAGGTACGCAGTATTTT
CASSETSGGASGTQYF
>TRBJ1-3|-|TRBV28|TRBD1
TGTGCCAGCAGTTTAAGGAGGGGGCGAATCTCTGGAAACACCATATATTTT
CASSLRRGRISGNTIYF
>TRBJ1-5|-|TRBV19|-
TGTGCCAGTAGCCAGACAGAGTTCAATCAGCCCCAGCATTTT
CASSQTEFNQPQHF
>TRBJ1-3|-|TRBV2|TRBD1
TGTGCCAGCAGTCAAATGACAGGGCGGTCTGGAAACACCATATATTTT
CASSQMTGRSGNTIYF
>TRBJ2-7|-|TRBV7-2|-
TGTGCCAGCAGCATCTCACAGGGTTACGAGCAGTACTTC
CASSISQGYEQYF
>TRBJ1-1|-|TRBV15|-
TGTGCCACCAGCAGAGACAGGGCGAAAAACACTGAAGCTTTCTTT
CATSRDRAKNTEAFF
>TRBJ1-4|-|TRBV30|-
TGTGCCTGGAGTACGCCCGGGGAAAATGAAAAACTGTTTTTT
CAWSTPGENEKLFF
>TRBJ2-3|-|TRBV4-3|TRBD2
TGCGCCAGCAGGGGGGGGGCGTTTTTCCCGTTTAGCGGGGGTCCTAGCACAGATACGCAGTATTTT
CASRGGAFFPFSGGPSTDTQYF
>TRBJ1-2|-|TRBV6-5|TRBD1
TGTGCCAGCAGTTCGGGGACAGTCTATGGCTACACCTTC
CASSSGTVYGYTF
>TRBJ2-7|-|TRBV7-9|TRBD1
TGTGCCAGCAGCTACGGGACAGACTACGAGCAGTACTTC
CASSYGTDYEQYF
>TRBJ2-3|-|TRBV5-1|-
TGCGCCAGCAGCTTGGAAATGCGGGGGCCGGGAGATACGCAGTATTTT
CASSLEMRGPGDTQYF
>TRBJ1-6|-|TRBV4-2|TRBD1
TGTGCCAGCAGCCAAGGTACCAGGGGGGCATATGAGAATTCACCCCTCCACTTT
CASSQGTRGAYENSPLHF
>TRBJ1-1|-|TRBV5-4|TRBD1
TGTGCCAGCAGCCCTGGGACAGGAGGATATATGAACACTGAAGCTTTCTTT
CASSPGTGGYMNTEAFF
>TRBJ2-3|-|TRBV6-4|TRBD2
TGTGCCAGCAGTTCACTAGCGGGGGGCACAGATACGCAGTATTTT
CASSSLAGGTDTQYF
>TRBJ2-3|-|TRBV7-8|TRBD2
TGTGCCAGCAGCTTAGGCATAGCGGGGCCGCGTACGCAGTATTTT
CASSLGIAGPRTQYF
>TRBJ2-1|-|TRBV9|TRBD2
TGTGCCAGCAGCGTAGGGGCGGGGGGAAAAAATGAGCAGTTCTTC
CASSVGAGGKNEQFF
>TRBJ1-1|few|TRBV6-6|-
TGTGCCAGCAGGTCGACAGTCCTGAACACTGAAGCTTTCTTT
CASRSTVLNTEAFF
>TRBJ1-2|-|TRBV28|-
TGTGCCAGCAGTTTAGTCCAGGGTTTGAATGGCTACACCTTC
CASSLVQGLNGYTF
>TRBJ1-5|-|TRBV5-1|TRBD1
TGCGCCAGCAGCTGGCTCACCGGGACAGCGCCATCGTCCCAGCATTTT
CASSWLTGTAPSSQHF
>TRBJ2-1|-|TRBV4-1|TRBD2
TGCGCCAGCAGCGCCGGGACTAGCGGGTGGTACAATGAGCAGTTCTTC
CASSAGTSGWYNEQFF
>TRBJ1-1|-|TRBV6-5|-
TGTGCCAGCAGTTCCAGACAGACCGCAATCACTGAAGCTTTCTTT
CASSSRQTAITEAFF
>TRBJ1-1|-|TRBV11-2|-
TGTGCCAGCAGCTTGAGGCTGTTTTCTGGTACTGAAGCTTTCTTT
CASSLRLFSGTEAFF
>TRBJ2-5|-|TRBV6-1|-
TGTGCCAGCAGCCAAGACCAGGGGTACCAAGAGACCCAGTACTTC
CASSQDQGYQETQYF
>TRBJ2-1|-|TRBV4-1|-
TGCGCCAGCAGCCAAGAGTTCGTCGGGGAGCAGTTCTTC
CASSQEFVGEQFF
>TRBJ2-3|-|TRBV6-1|TRBD2
TGTGCCAGCAGTGACCCGGGGGGGCTCCGTGGGGATACGCAGTATTTT
CASSDPGGLRGDTQYF
>TRBJ1-2|-|TRBV6-1|-
TGTGCCAGCAAGGAGGGGAGTAACTATGGCTACACCTTC
CASKEGSNYGYTF
>TRBJ2-5|-|TRBV6-4|TRBD1
TGTGCCAGCGGACAGGGACGAAAGACCCAGTACTTC
CASGQGRKTQYF
>TRBJ2-2|-|TRBV5-1|TRBD2
TGCGCCAGCAGCTTAGAGACCCGGGGGGGCTCGAACACCGGGGAGCTGTTTTTT
CASSLETRGGSNTGELFF
>TRBJ1-6|-|TRBV5-6|TRBD1
TGTGCCAGCAGCCCGGGGACAGGGCCAAATCTTTTGTATAATTCACCCCTCCACTTT
CASSPGTGPNLLYNSPLHF
>TRBJ2-7|-|TRBV5-1|-
TGCGCCAGCAGCTGGAGGGGGGGCCAAGAGCAGTACTTC
CASSWRGGQEQYF
>TRBJ2-1|few|TRBV4-3|TRBD2
TGCGCCAGCAGCCAAGATACTGGTTTAGCGGGGGTTGAGCAGTTCTTC
CASSQDTGLAGVEQFF
>TRBJ1-1|-|TRBV7-6|TRBD1
TGTGCCAGCAGCTCCCGACAGGGTGAATTGGGTACTGAAGCTTTCTTT
CASSSRQGELGTEAFF
>TRBJ1-4|-|TRBV6-6|-
TGTGCCAGCAGTTACAACAGGGAGGGCATCGAAAAACTGTTTTTT
CASSYNREGIEKLFF
>TRBJ2-5|-|TRBV15|-
TGTGCCACCAGCAGAGAAGGCCGGGGGGCGACTACCCAAGAGACCCAGTACTTC
CATSREGRGATTQETQYF
>TRBJ2-5|-|TRBV4-1|TRBD2
TGCGCCAGCAGCCACCAGAACCTAGCGGGGTACCAAGAGACCCAGTACTTC
CASSHQNLAGYQETQYF
>TRBJ2-5|-|TRBV19|TRBD2
TGTGCCAGTAGTATAGGTAGCGGGGGGGCAGAGACCCAGTACTTC
CASSIGSGGAETQYF
>TRBJ1-6|few|TRBV7-9|-
TGTGCCGGCGGGGGCTGGGATTCACCCCTCCACTTT
CAGGGWDSPLHF
>TRBJ2-7|few|TRBV6-5|-
TGTGCCAGCAGTGGCCCCTACGAGCAGTACTTC
CASSGPYEQYF
>TRBJ1-2|-|TRBV30|TRBD1
TGTGCCTGGGACAGGGGGCAGGAGAGCTATGGCTACACCTTC
CAWDRGQESYGYTF
>TRBJ2-2|few|TRBV2|TRBD2
TGTGCCAGCAAAAGGACTAGCGGGGGAGGCAGGGAGCTGTTTTTT
CASKRTSGGGRELFF